This T cell receptor beta chain stems from a study of T cells in Graves' hyperthyroidism and ophthalmopathy. Study-level findings and limits: A 13 V-J signature model discriminated ophthalmopathy versus stable hyperthyroidism.

This clonotype was observed many times. Antigen: not known. TCR beta CDR3 regions were amplified from RNA. First-round RT-PCR with HTBI primers amplified the TCR CDR3 region. From the multiplex PCR reads, TCRdb called clonotypes with MiXCR, one entry per CDR3 protein. The top ten clones hold around 62% of a sample with about 270,000 distinct CDR3 sequences, about 20% of them seen once. Germline CDR1 is SNHLY and CDR2 is FYNNEI. The V end was cut by 8 bases, the J end by 7 bases, with 18 bases between. This CDR3 contains 14 residues. Thyroid ultrasound, orbital computed tomography, clinical symptoms, and serum thyroxine and TRAb underpinned diagnoses. PBMCs were derived from around 10 ml fresh peripheral blood.

The specimen was blood. The chain joins TRBV2 to TRBJ1-5; the D is unclear. The sequence derives from a man in his thirties or forties with Graves' ophthalmopathy. Here the CDR3 DNA reads TGTGCCAGCCACACAGACACCTCCTTCCAGCCCCAGCATTTT. It translates to CASHTDTSFQPQHF.